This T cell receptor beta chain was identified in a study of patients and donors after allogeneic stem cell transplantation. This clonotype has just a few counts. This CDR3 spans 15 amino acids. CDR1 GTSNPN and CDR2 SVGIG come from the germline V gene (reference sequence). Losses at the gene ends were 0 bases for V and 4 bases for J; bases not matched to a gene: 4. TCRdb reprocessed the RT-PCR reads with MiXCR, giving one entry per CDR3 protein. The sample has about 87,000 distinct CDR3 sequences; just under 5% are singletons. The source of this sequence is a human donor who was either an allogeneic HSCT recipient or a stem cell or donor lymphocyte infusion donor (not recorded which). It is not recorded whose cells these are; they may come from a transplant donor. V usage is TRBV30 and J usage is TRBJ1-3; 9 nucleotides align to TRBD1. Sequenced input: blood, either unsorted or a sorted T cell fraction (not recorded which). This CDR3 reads CAWSVQGTGGNTIYF. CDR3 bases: TGTGCCTGGAGTGTACAGGGGACAGGGGGAAACACCATATATTTT.